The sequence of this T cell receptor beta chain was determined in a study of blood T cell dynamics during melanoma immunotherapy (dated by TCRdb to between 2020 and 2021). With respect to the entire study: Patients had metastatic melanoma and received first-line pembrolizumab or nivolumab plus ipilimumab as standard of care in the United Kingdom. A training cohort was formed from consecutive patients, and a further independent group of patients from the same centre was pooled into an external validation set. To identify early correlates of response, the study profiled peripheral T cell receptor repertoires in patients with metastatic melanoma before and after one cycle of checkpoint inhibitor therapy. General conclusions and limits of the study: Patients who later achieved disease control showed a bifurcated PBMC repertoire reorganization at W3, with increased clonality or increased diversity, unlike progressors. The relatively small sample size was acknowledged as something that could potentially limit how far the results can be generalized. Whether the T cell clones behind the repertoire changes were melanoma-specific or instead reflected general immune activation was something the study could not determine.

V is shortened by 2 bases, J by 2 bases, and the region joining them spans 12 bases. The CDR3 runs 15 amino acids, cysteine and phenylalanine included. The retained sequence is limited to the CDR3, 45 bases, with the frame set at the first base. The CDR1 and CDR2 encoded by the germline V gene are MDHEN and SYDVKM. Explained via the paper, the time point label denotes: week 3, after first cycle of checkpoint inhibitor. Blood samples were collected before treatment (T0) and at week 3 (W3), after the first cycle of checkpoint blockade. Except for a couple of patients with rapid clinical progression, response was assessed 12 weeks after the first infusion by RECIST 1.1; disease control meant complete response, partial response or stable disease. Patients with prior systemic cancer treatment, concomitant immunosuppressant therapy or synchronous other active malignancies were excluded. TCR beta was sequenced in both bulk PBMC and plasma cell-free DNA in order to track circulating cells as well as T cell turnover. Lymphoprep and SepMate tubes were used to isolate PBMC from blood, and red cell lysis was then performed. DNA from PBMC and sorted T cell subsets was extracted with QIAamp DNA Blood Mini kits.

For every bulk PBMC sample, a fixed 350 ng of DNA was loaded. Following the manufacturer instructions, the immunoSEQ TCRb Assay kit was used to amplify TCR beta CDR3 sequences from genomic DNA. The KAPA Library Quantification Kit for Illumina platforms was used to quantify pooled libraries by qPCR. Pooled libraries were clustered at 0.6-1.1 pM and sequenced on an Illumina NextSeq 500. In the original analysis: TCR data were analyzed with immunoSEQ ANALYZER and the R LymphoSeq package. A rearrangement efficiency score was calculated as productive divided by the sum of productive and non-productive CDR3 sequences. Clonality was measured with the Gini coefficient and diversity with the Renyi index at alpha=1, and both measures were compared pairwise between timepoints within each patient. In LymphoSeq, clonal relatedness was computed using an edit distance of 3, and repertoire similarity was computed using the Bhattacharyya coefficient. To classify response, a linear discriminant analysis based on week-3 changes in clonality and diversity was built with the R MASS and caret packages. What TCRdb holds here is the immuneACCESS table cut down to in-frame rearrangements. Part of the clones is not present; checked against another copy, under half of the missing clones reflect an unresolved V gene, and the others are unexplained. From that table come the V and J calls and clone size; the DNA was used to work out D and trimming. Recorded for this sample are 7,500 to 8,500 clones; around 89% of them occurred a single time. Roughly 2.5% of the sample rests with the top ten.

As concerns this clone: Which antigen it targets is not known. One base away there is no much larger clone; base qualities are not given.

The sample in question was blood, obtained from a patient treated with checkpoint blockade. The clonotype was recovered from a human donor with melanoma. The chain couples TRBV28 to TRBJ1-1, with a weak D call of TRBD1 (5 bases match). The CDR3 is CASSLGGSPNTEAFF. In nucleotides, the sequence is TGTGCCAGCAGTTTAGGGGGAAGTCCTAACACTGAAGCTTTCTTT.